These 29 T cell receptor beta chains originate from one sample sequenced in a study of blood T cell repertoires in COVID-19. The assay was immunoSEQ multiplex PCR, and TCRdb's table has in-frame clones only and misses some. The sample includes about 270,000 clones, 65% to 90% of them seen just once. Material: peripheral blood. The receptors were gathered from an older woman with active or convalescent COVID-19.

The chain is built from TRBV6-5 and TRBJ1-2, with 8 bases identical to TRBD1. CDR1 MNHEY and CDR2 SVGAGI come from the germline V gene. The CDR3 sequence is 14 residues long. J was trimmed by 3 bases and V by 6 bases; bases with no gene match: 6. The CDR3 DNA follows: TGTGCCAGCAGCCCACAGGGGGGGTACTATGGCTACACCTTC. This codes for CASSPQGGYYGYTF.

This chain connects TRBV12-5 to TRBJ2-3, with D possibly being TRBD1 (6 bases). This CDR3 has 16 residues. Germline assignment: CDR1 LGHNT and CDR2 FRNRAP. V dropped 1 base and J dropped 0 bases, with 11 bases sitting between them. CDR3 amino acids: CASGLGTESSTDTQYF. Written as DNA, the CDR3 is TGTGCTAGTGGTTTGGGGACAGAGTCTAGCACAGATACGCAGTATTTT.

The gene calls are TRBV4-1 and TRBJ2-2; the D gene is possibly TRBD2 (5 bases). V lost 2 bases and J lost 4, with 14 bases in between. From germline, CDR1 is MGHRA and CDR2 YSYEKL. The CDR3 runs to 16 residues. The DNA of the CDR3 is TGCGCCAGCAGCCAACGGCGAGGGCCTGGCACCGGGGAGCTGTTTTTT. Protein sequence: CASSQRRGPGTGELFF.

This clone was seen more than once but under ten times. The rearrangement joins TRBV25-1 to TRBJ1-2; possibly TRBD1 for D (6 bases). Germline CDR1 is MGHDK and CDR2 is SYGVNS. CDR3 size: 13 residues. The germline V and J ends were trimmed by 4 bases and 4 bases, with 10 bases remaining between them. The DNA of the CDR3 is TGTGCCAGCAGTGGGACAGTACTCTATGGCTACACCTTC. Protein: CASSGTVLYGYTF.

CDR3 sequence (DNA): TGCAGCGTCGATAGGACAGGGACCGGGGAAAAACTGTTTTTT. Its protein product is CSVDRTGTGEKLFF. J is TRBJ1-4 and V is TRBV29-1, with TRBD1 matching over 8 bases. The CDR3 contains 14 residues. J lost 8 bases, V lost 6 bases, and 11 bases had no gene match. The V gene's germline CDR1 is SQVTM and CDR2 ANQGSEA.

Here the CDR3 DNA reads TGTGCCAGCAGCCGAGAGACCGGGGAGCTGTTTTTT. This codes for CASSRETGELFF. The chain is built from TRBV7-2 and TRBJ2-2; D gene uncertain. Germline values: CDR1 SGHTA, CDR2 FQGNSA. The V gene lost 5 bases and the J gene lost 5 bases, with 6 bases spanning the gap. This CDR3 comprises 12 residues.

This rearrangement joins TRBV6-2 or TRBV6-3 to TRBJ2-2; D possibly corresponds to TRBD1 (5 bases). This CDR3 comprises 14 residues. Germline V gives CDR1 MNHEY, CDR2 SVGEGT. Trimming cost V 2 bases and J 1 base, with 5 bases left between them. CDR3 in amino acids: CASSYRGNTGELFF. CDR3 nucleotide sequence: TGTGCCAGCAGTTACAGGGGGAACACCGGGGAGCTGTTTTTT.

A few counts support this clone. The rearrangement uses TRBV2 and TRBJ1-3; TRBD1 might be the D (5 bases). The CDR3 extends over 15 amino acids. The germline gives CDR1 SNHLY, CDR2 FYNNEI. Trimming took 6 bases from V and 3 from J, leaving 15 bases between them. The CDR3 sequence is CASRGGRIGGNTIYF. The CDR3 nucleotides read TGTGCCAGCAGGGGGGGTCGAATAGGTGGAAACACCATATATTTT.

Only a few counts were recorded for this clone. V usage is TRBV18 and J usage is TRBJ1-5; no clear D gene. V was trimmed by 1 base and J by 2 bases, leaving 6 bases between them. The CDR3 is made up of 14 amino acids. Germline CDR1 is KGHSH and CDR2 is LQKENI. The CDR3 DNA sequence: TGTGCCAGCTCACCACGGGCAGGCAATCAGCCCCAGCATTTT. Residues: CASSPRAGNQPQHF.

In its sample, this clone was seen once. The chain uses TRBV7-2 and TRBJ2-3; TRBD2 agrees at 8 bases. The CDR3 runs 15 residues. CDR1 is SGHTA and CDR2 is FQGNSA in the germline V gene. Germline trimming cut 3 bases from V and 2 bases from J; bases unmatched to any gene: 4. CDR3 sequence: CASSFQRGFTDTQYF. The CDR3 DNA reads TGTGCCAGCAGCTTCCAGCGGGGGTTCACAGATACGCAGTATTTT. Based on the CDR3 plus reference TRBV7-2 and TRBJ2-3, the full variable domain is GAGVSQSPSNKVTEKGKDVELRCDPISGHTALYWYRQSLGQGLEFLIYFQGNSAPDKSGLPSDRFSAERTGGSVSTLTIQRTQQEDSAVYLCASSFQRGFTDTQYFGPGTRLTVL.

The CDR3 coding sequence is TGTGCCAGCAGTTACGAAGGGTACGGGAACGAGCAGTACTTC. Protein product: CASSYEGYGNEQYF. The chain is built from TRBV6-5 and TRBJ2-7, with D possibly matching TRBD2 (5 bases). V lost 2 bases and J 5 bases, leaving 13 bases between the germline ends. Per germline, CDR1 MNHEY and CDR2 SVGAGI. The CDR3 length is 14 residues.

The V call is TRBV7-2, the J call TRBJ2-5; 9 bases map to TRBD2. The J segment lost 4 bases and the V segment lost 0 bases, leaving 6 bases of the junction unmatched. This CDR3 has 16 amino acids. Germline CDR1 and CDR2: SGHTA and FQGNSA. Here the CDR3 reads CASSLAAGGPPETQYF. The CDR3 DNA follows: TGTGCCAGCAGCTTAGCGGCGGGGGGGCCCCCAGAGACCCAGTACTTC.

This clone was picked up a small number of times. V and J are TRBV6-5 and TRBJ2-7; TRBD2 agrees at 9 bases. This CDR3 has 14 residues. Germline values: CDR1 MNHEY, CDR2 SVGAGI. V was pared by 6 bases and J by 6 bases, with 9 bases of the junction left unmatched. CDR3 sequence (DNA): TGTGCCAGCAGACCTGCGACTAGCGGCACCGAGCAGTACTTC. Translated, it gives CASRPATSGTEQYF.

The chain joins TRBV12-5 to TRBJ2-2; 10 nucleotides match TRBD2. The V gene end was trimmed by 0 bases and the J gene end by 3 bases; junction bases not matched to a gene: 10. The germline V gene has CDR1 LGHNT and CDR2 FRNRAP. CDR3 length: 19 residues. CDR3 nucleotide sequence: TGTGCTAGTGGTTTGGTACTGGGTAGCGGGGGGCTGGACACCGGGGAGCTGTTTTTT. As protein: CASGLVLGSGGLDTGELFF.

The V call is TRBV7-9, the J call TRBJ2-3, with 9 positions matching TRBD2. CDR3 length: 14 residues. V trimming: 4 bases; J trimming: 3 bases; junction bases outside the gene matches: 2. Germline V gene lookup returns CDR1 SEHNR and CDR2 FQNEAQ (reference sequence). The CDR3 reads CASSSGLATDTQYF. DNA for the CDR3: TGTGCCAGCAGCTCGGGACTAGCAACAGATACGCAGTATTTT. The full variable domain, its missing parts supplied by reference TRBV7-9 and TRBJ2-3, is DTGVSQNPRHKITKRGQNVTFRCDPISEHNRLYWYRQTLGQGPEFLTYFQNEAQLEKSRLLSDRFSAERPKGSFSTLEIQRTEQGDSAMYLCASSSGLATDTQYFGPGTRLTVL.

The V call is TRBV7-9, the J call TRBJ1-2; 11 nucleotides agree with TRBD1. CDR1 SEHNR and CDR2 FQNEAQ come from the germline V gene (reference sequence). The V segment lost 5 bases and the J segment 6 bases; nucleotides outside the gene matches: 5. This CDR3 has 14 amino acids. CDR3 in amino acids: CASSPRTGGDGYTF. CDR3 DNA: TGTGCCAGCAGCCCCAGGACAGGGGGCGATGGCTACACCTTC.

CDR3 sequence: CASSPAGRQETQYF. CDR3 bases: TGCGCCAGCAGTCCAGCGGGGCGACAAGAGACCCAGTACTTC. The V and J genes are TRBV10-2 and TRBJ2-5; 7 bases match TRBD2. The trim removed 5 bases at V and 2 bases at J, leaving 5 bases unmatched. Per the germline V gene, CDR1 is WSHSY and CDR2 is SAAADI. The CDR3 length is 14 residues.

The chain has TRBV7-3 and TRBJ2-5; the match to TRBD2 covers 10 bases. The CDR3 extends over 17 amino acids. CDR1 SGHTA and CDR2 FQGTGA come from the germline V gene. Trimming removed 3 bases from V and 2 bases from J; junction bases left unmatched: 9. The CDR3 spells CASSLYHSGGHQETQYF. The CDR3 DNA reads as TGTGCCAGCAGCTTGTACCATAGCGGGGGGCATCAAGAGACCCAGTACTTC.

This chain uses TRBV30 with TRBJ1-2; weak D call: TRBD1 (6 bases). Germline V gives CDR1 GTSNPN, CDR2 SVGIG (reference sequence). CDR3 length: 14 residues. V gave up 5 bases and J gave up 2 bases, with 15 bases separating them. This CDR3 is CAWDPGQPNYGYTF. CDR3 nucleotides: TGTGCCTGGGACCCAGGACAGCCCAACTATGGCTACACCTTC.

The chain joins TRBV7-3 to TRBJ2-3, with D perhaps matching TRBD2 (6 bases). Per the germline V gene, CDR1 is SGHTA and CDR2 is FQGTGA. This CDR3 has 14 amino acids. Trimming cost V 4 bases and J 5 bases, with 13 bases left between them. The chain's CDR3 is CASSYGLGGDTQYF. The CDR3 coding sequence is TGTGCCAGCAGCTACGGACTGGGGGGAGATACGCAGTATTTT.

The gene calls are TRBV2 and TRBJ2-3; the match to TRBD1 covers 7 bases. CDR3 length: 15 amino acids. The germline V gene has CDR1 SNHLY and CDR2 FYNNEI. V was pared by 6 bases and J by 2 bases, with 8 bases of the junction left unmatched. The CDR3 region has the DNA TGTGCCAGCAGGGACTCGACAGGGAACACAGATACGCAGTATTTT. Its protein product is CASRDSTGNTDTQYF.

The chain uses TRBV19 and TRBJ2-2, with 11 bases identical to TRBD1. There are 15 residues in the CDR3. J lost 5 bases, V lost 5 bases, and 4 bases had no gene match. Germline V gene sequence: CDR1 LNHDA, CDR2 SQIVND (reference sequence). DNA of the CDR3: TGTGCCAGTAGTCAGGACAGGGGGCGGACCGGGGAGCTGTTTTTT. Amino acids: CASSQDRGRTGELFF.

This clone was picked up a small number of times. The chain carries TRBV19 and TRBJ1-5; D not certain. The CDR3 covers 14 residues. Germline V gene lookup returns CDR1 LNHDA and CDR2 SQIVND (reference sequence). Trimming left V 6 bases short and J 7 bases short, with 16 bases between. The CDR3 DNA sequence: TGTGCCAGTAGCCTCGGGCAGGCGGGACAGCCCCAGCATTTT. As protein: CASSLGQAGQPQHF.

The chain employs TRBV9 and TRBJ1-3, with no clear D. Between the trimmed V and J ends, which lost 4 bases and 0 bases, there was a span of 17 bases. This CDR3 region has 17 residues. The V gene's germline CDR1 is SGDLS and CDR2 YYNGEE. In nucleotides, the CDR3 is TGTGCCAGCAGCCCTAGCCCCCCTGTTACCTCTGGAAACACCATATATTTT. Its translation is CASSPSPPVTSGNTIYF.

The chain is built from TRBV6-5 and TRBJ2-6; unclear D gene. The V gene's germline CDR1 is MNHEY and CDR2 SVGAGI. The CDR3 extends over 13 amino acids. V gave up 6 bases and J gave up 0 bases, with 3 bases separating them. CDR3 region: CASSNSGANVLTF. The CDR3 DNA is TGTGCCAGCAGCAACTCTGGGGCCAACGTCCTGACTTTC.

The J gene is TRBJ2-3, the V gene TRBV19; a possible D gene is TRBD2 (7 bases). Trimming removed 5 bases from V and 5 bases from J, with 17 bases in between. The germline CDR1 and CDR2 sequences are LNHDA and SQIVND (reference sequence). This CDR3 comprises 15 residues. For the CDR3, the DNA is TGTGCCAGTAGTCCTGGCGGGGGCTCTGGAGATACGCAGTATTTT. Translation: CASSPGGGSGDTQYF.

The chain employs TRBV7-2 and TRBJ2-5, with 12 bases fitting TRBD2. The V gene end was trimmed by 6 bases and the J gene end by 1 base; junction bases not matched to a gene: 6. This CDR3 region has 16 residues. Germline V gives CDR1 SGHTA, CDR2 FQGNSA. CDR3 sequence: CASRTLAGGFQETQYF. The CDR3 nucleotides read TGTGCCAGCAGAACACTAGCGGGGGGTTTCCAAGAGACCCAGTACTTC.

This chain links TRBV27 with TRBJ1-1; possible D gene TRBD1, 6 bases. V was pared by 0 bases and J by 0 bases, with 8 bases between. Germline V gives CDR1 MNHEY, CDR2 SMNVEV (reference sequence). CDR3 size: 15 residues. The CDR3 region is CASSLSRTVNTEAFF. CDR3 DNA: TGTGCCAGCAGTTTATCTAGGACAGTGAACACTGAAGCTTTCTTT.

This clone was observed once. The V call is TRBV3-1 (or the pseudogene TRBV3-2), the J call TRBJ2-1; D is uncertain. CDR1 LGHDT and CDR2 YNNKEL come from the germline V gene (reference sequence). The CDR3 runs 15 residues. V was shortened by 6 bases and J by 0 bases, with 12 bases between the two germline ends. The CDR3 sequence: CASSLQRSSYNEQFF. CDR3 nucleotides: TGTGCCAGCAGTCTCCAGCGAAGCTCCTACAATGAGCAGTTCTTC.